The 9 T cell receptor beta chains below come from one sample, sequenced in a study of Ad26.COV2.S vaccination and SARS-CoV-2 variants. The repertoire was sequenced with immunoSEQ multiplex PCR; TCRdb's copy has only in-frame clones and lacks some. The sample shows about 430,000 clones, 90% of them seen only once. Treatment meaning: roughly 20 received Ad26.COV2.S at low or high dose, single or two shots; five or six received placebo; per-sample allocation not given. Day 63 following the first vaccine or placebo injection was when the samples were taken. This specimen consisted of peripheral blood, obtained in a trial of Ad26.COV2.S vaccine versus placebo. All receptors derive from a person aged 18-60 years who received the Ad26.COV2.S COVID-19 vaccine or a placebo.

The rearrangement uses TRBV28 and TRBJ1-4; D not certain. The V end lost 10 bases, the J end lost 0 bases, and 6 bases lay between the germline ends. In germline, CDR1 is MDHEN, CDR2 SYDVKM. The CDR3 spans 12 residues. The CDR3 spells CATYATNEKLFF. The CDR3, as DNA: TGTGCCACCTATGCAACTAATGAAAAACTGTTTTTT.

This chain links TRBV6-5 with TRBJ2-7; maybe TRBD1 (5 bases). The germline V and J ends were trimmed by 0 bases and 3 bases, with 12 bases remaining between them. The CDR3 is 15 residues long. Per germline, CDR1 MNHEY and CDR2 SVGAGI. CDR3 DNA sequence: TGTGCCAGCAGTTACTCCGACAGTGGCGTCTACGAGCAGTACTTC. Translation: CASSYSDSGVYEQYF.

The chain carries TRBV18 and TRBJ2-7, with 9 bases matching TRBD2. CDR3 length: 15 amino acids. The ends lost 3 bases at V and 7 bases at J; junction bases unmatched: 10. Germline assignment: CDR1 KGHSH and CDR2 LQKENI. CDR3 residues: CASSPLEAGGAEQYF. The DNA of the CDR3 is TGTGCCAGCTCACCCCTAGAAGCGGGAGGAGCGGAGCAGTACTTC.

The V and J genes are TRBV2 and TRBJ2-3; D is ambiguous. This CDR3 has 9 amino acids. Germline CDR1 reads SNHLY; CDR2 reads FYNNEI. The V end lost 10 bases, the J end lost 8 bases, and 7 bases lay between the germline ends. The CDR3 DNA follows: TGTGCCAAAGGAGCTACGCAGTATTTT. Translation gives CAKGATQYF. The variable domain in full, completed from reference TRBV2 and TRBJ2-3, reads EPEVTQTPSHQVTQMGQEVILRCVPISNHLYFYWYRQILGQKVEFLVSFYNNEISEKSEIFDDQFSVERPDGSNFTLKIRSTKLEDSAMYFCAKGATQYFGPGTRLTVL.

V and J are TRBV6-2 or TRBV6-3 and TRBJ2-1; 11 nucleotides match TRBD2. This CDR3 is built from 14 residues. The junction had 4 bases not matched to a gene; V was cut back by 5 bases and J by 7 bases. Germline V CDR1 and CDR2: MNHEY, SVGEGT. CDR3 loop: CASSVAGGLNEQFF. The CDR3 DNA sequence: TGTGCCAGCAGTGTAGCGGGAGGGTTGAATGAGCAGTTCTTC.

CDR3 in amino acids: CATSRGWGRTEAFF. Here the CDR3 DNA reads TGTGCCACCAGCAGAGGTTGGGGGAGGACTGAAGCTTTCTTT. V and J are TRBV15 and TRBJ1-1; weak D call: TRBD1 (5 bases). V lost 1 base, J lost 5 bases, and 11 bases lay in between. CDR3 length: 14 amino acids. Germline CDR1 reads LNHNV; CDR2 reads YYDKDF (reference sequence).

This clone was seen once. The chain combines TRBV19 with TRBJ2-1, with 7 bases aligning to TRBD2. V was clipped by 4 bases and J by 6 bases; unmatched bases: 12. The length of the CDR3 is 16 residues. Per the germline V gene, CDR1 is LNHDA and CDR2 is SQIVND (reference sequence). CDR3 in amino acids: CASSRVRLAASNEQFF. CDR3 nucleotides: TGTGCCAGTAGTAGGGTGCGGCTAGCGGCCTCCAATGAGCAGTTCTTC.

In its sample, this clone was seen once. The gene calls are TRBV13 and TRBJ2-1; D possibly corresponds to TRBD2 (6 bases). Trimming cost V 5 bases and J 8 bases, with 10 bases left between them. There are 12 residues in the CDR3. Germline CDR1 and CDR2: PRHDT and FYEKMQ (reference sequence). The CDR3 reads CASSLTSYEQFF. CDR3 DNA sequence: TGTGCCAGCAGCCTCACTAGCTATGAGCAGTTCTTC. Full variable domain (outside the CDR3, taken from reference TRBV13 and TRBJ2-1): AAGVIQSPRHLIKEKRETATLKCYPIPRHDTVYWYQQGPGQDPQFLISFYEKMQSDKGSIPDRFSAQQFSDYHSELNMSSLELGDSALYFCASSLTSYEQFFGPGTRLTVL.

The chain links TRBV20-1 to TRBJ2-5; 7 positions match TRBD2. This CDR3 has 14 residues. Germline V gene data show CDR1 as DFQATT and CDR2 as SNEGSKA (reference sequence). Trimming cost V 3 bases and J 5 bases; bases outside gene matches: 9. The CDR3 protein is CSASLGEGRETQYF. As DNA, the CDR3 is TGCAGTGCTAGTCTGGGGGAGGGCCGGGAGACCCAGTACTTC.